Following are 25 T cell receptor beta chains from one sample sequenced in a study of blood T cell repertoires in COVID-19. Assay: immunoSEQ multiplex PCR; the TCRdb copy retains only in-frame clones and omits some. This table holds 300,000 or so clones, roughly nine tenths found once. Sequencing was performed on peripheral blood. Receptor source: a woman aged 30 to 39 with COVID-19, enrolled during active disease.

The chain carries TRBV6-4 and TRBJ1-1; tentatively, D is TRBD1 (6 bases). V gave up 2 bases and J gave up 4 bases, with 14 bases separating them. Germline CDR1 is MRHNA and CDR2 is SNTAGT. The CDR3 spans 15 residues. CDR3 in amino acids: CASSDASRGRTEAFF. The CDR3 DNA reads TGTGCCAGCAGTGACGCGTCGCGGGGGCGCACTGAAGCTTTCTTT.

There are a few counts of this clone. V and J are TRBV25-1 and TRBJ2-1; perhaps TRBD1 as D (7 bases). The V end was cut by 1 base, the J end by 6 bases, with 13 bases between. Germline CDR1 and CDR2: MGHDK and SYGVNS. This CDR3 contains 15 residues. CDR3 DNA sequence: TGTGCCAGCAGTGAATGGAGGGGGCTAGGCAATGAGCAGTTCTTC. This gives the protein CASSEWRGLGNEQFF.

This sequence joins TRBV3-1 (or the pseudogene TRBV3-2) and TRBJ2-1, with D hard to call. Trimming removed 4 bases at V and 11 bases at J, with 15 bases between. The CDR3 length is 13 residues. Germline CDR1 and CDR2: LGHDT and YNNKEL (reference sequence). In nucleotides, the CDR3 is TGTGCCAGCAGCCCCCAAAATCTAGTAAAGCAGTTCTTC. Encoded protein: CASSPQNLVKQFF.

This sequence joins TRBV27 and TRBJ1-1; 7 positions match TRBD1. CDR1 and CDR2 from the germline V gene are MNHEY and SMNVEV (reference sequence). The V segment lost 0 bases and the J segment 3 bases; nucleotides outside the gene matches: 4. The CDR3 has 15 amino acids. CDR3 in DNA: TGTGCCAGCAGTTTATCAAGGGGGCGGGACACTGAAGCTTTCTTT. This translates into CASSLSRGRDTEAFF.

The chain has TRBV19 and TRBJ2-1; 8 nucleotides match TRBD2. From germline, CDR1 is LNHDA and CDR2 SQIVND (reference sequence). V lost 3 bases, J lost 2 bases, and 0 bases stayed unmatched. This CDR3 has 14 amino acids. CDR3 sequence (DNA): TGTGCCAGTAGTATGGGACTAGCCTACAATGAGCAGTTCTTC. Translation gives CASSMGLAYNEQFF.

The chain couples TRBV27 to TRBJ1-5; TRBD1 agrees at 8 bases. V was clipped by 8 bases and J by 1 base; unmatched bases: 4. This CDR3 spans 14 amino acids. From germline, CDR1 is MNHEY and CDR2 SMNVEV (reference sequence). The DNA for the CDR3 is TGTGCCAGCGGGAACAGGGGGAGCAATCAGCCCCAGCATTTT. This gives the protein CASGNRGSNQPQHF.

The CDR3 coding sequence is TGTGCCATCAGTGAAAATACACAGGGGGTATATTTT. Translation gives CAISENTQGVYF. The chain carries TRBV10-3 and TRBJ1-3; 8 bases align to TRBD1. Germline trimming cut 3 bases from V and 14 bases from J; bases unmatched to any gene: 6. CDR1 ENHRY and CDR2 SYGVKD come from the germline V gene. This CDR3 has 12 amino acids.

V usage is TRBV5-8 and J usage is TRBJ2-2; D not certain. This CDR3 comprises 13 residues. Trimming stripped 0 bases from V and 3 bases from J, with 3 bases between. Germline-derived CDR1 and CDR2 are SGHTS and YDEGEE. The CDR3 is CASSLADTGELFF. As DNA, the CDR3 is TGTGCCAGCAGCTTGGCCGACACCGGGGAGCTGTTTTTT.

This chain joins TRBV10-2 and TRBJ2-7; TRBD1 matches 8 bases. Germline V gives CDR1 WSHSY, CDR2 SAAADI. Trimming cost V 10 bases and J 3 bases; bases outside gene matches: 17. CDR3 length: 16 amino acids. CDR3: CATWDRFEVKDYEQYF. The CDR3 region has the DNA TGCGCCACCTGGGACAGGTTCGAGGTGAAGGACTACGAGCAGTACTTC.

CDR3 nucleotide sequence: TGCGCCAGCACCGAACAGGGTGTTAACAATGAGCAGTTCTTC. The encoded protein is CASTEQGVNNEQFF. This chain joins TRBV5-1 and TRBJ2-1; D might be TRBD1 (6 bases). The CDR3 sequence is 14 residues long. The V end was cut by 6 bases, the J end by 5 bases, with 15 bases between. CDR1 and CDR2 from the germline V gene are SGHRS and YFSETQ.

The chain is built from TRBV4-1 and TRBJ1-2, with D tentatively TRBD1 (5 bases). Trimming left V 1 base short and J 6 bases short, with 9 bases between. CDR1 and CDR2 from the germline V gene are MGHRA and YSYEKL. CDR3 length equals 13 residues. This CDR3 is CASSQGRGDGYTF. The CDR3 DNA reads TGCGCCAGCAGCCAAGGGCGGGGGGATGGCTACACCTTC.

This rearrangement joins TRBV20-1 to TRBJ1-6; 10 bases map to TRBD1. From germline, CDR1 is DFQATT and CDR2 SNEGSKA (reference sequence). CDR3 size: 17 residues. With V trimmed by 3 bases and J by 5 bases, 10 bases remained unmatched. CDR3 bases: TGCAGTGCTAGTCTACATGACAGGGGGCGACATAATTCACCCCTCCACTTT. Its protein product is CSASLHDRGRHNSPLHF.

The rearrangement links TRBV13 to TRBJ2-2; 9 nucleotides match TRBD1. Germline V gives CDR1 PRHDT, CDR2 FYEKMQ (reference sequence). This CDR3 comprises 15 residues. Germline trimming cut 5 bases from V and 5 bases from J; bases unmatched to any gene: 6. The CDR3 nucleotides read TGTGCCAGCAGCACCGGGACAGGGCGGACCGGGGAGCTGTTTTTT. Residues: CASSTGTGRTGELFF.

The chain couples TRBV12-3 or TRBV12-4 to TRBJ1-2; the D gene is possibly TRBD1 (6 bases). The CDR3 runs to 13 residues. The ends were cut back, 3 bases at V and 6 bases at J, with 11 bases in the middle. CDR3 in amino acids: CASSLGGLNGYTF. CDR3 DNA sequence: TGTGCCAGCAGTTTGGGGGGGCTGAATGGCTACACCTTC.

A note on this clone: The same CDR3 can be traced to other DNA sequences in this sample. V usage is TRBV2 and J usage is TRBJ2-2, with 11 bases matching TRBD1. In germline, CDR1 is SNHLY, CDR2 FYNNEI. The length of the CDR3 is 17 residues. Germline trimming cut 5 bases from V and 3 bases from J; bases unmatched to any gene: 8. DNA for the CDR3: TGTGCCAGCAGTCCCGGGACAGGGGGTCCGGACACCGGGGAGCTGTTTTTT. This sequence encodes CASSPGTGGPDTGELFF.

The rearrangement uses TRBV19 and TRBJ1-5, with D unresolved. V was pared by 5 bases and J by 5 bases, with 13 bases between. From germline, CDR1 is LNHDA and CDR2 SQIVND (reference sequence). This CDR3 comprises 14 residues. Here the CDR3 reads CASSWGVEDQPQHF. The CDR3 DNA follows: TGTGCCAGTAGTTGGGGAGTTGAGGATCAGCCCCAGCATTTT.

The rearrangement links TRBV5-1 to TRBJ1-1; 7 positions match TRBD1. With V trimmed by 4 bases and J by 0 bases, 12 bases remained unmatched. The CDR3 runs to 17 residues. Germline values: CDR1 SGHRS, CDR2 YFSETQ. This CDR3 is CASSLETGPFMNTEAFF. The CDR3 nucleotides are TGCGCCAGCAGCCTGGAGACAGGGCCATTTATGAACACTGAAGCTTTCTTT.

V usage is TRBV11-2 and J usage is TRBJ2-7, with D uncertain. CDR3 size: 15 residues. Germline V lookup: CDR1 SGHAT, CDR2 FQNNGV. Trimming shortened V by 0 bases and J by 1 base, and 10 bases separated the two germline ends. DNA of the CDR3: TGTGCCAGCAGCTTAGATCCCGGAGCTTCCTACGAGCAGTACTTC. The encoded protein is CASSLDPGASYEQYF.

This clone was seen ten or more times. The CDR3 protein is CASSRDSGQPQHF. CDR3 DNA sequence: TGTGCCAGCAGCCGGGACAGTGGCCAGCCCCAGCATTTT. The chain is built from TRBV7-9 and TRBJ1-5; TRBD1 agrees at 7 bases. CDR1 is SEHNR and CDR2 is FQNEAQ in the germline V gene (reference sequence). The ends lost 5 bases at V and 7 bases at J; junction bases unmatched: 5. The CDR3 totals 13 residues.

The chain links TRBV19 to TRBJ2-2; the match to TRBD1 covers 7 bases. The CDR3 length is 16 residues. The V and J ends lost 7 bases and 4 bases, in that order; junction bases with no gene match: 12. From germline, CDR1 is LNHDA and CDR2 SQIVND (reference sequence). CDR3 in DNA: TGTGCCAGTAAGGACAGGTCGAGAACGAGCACCGGGGAGCTGTTTTTT. Protein: CASKDRSRTSTGELFF.

The chain carries TRBV5-1 and TRBJ2-1; 11 positions match TRBD2. The germline CDR1 and CDR2 sequences are SGHRS and YFSETQ. With V trimmed by 0 bases and J by 13 bases, 9 bases remained unmatched. This CDR3 spans 15 amino acids. Here the CDR3 DNA reads TGCGCCAGCAGCTTGGCTGAAGGGACTAGCGGAGTCCAGTTCTTC. As protein: CASSLAEGTSGVQFF.

This clone was counted only a few times. The J gene is TRBJ1-6, the V gene TRBV5-8; 9 bases match TRBD1. V shed 3 bases and J 6 bases; nucleotides not matched to a gene: 10. The CDR3 covers 17 residues. Germline V gene data show CDR1 as SGHTS and CDR2 as YDEGEE. As DNA, the CDR3 is TGTGCCAGCAGCTCACTACCGGGACAGGGAGGTAATTCACCCCTCCACTTT. Amino acid sequence: CASSSLPGQGGNSPLHF.

This clone came up once. The chain combines TRBV3-1 (or the pseudogene TRBV3-2) with TRBJ2-7; maybe TRBD1 (5 bases). The CDR3 has 12 residues. Germline CDR1 reads LGHDT; CDR2 reads YNNKEL (reference sequence). V lost 1 base to trimming and J lost 7 bases, with 8 bases between them. The CDR3 bases are TGTGCCAGCAGCCAAGGAAAGGGGGAGCAGTACTTC. Protein product: CASSQGKGEQYF.

In its sample, this clone was seen once. Sequence at one end of the junction differs from germline and may be a read error. The chain carries TRBV19 and TRBJ1-5; TRBD1 matches 7 bases. CDR3 length equals 14 residues. The germline CDR1 and CDR2 sequences are LNHDA and SQIVND (reference sequence). For the CDR3, the DNA is TGTGCCAGTAATATAGGACAGGGCAATCAGCCCCAGCATTTT. Its translation: CASNIGQGNQPQHF.

In DNA, the CDR3 is TGTGCCAGCACCCAAAGGGGCAGGGGTAACTATGGCTACACCTTC. Amino acid sequence: CASTQRGRGNYGYTF. V and J are TRBV2 and TRBJ1-2, with D tentatively TRBD1 (6 bases). Germline V gene data show CDR1 as SNHLY and CDR2 as FYNNEI. V lost 7 bases and J lost 1, with 16 bases in between. This CDR3 has 15 residues.